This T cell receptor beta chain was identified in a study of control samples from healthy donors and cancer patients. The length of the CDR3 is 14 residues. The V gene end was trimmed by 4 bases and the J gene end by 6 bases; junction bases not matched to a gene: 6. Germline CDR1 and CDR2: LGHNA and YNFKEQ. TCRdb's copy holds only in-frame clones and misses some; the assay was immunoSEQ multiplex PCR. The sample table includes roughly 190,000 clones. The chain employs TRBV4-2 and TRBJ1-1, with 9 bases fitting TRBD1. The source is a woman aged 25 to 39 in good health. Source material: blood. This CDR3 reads CASSPGQGNAEAFF. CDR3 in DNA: TGTGCCAGCAGCCCAGGACAGGGGAATGCTGAAGCTTTCTTT.